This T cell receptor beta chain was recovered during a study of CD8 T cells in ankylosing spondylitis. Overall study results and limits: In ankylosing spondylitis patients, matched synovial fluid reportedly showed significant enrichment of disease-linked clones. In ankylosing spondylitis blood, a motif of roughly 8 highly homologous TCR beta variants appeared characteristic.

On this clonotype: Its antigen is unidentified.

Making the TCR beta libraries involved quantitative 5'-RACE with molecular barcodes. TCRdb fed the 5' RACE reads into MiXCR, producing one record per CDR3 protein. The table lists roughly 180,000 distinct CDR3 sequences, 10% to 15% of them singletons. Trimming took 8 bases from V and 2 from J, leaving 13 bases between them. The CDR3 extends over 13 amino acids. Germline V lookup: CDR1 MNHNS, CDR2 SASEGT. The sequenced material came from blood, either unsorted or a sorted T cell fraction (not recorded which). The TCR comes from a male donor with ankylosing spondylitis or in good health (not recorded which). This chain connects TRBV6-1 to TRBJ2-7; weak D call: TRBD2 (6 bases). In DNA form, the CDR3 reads TGTGCCAGCGGCGGAGGGATTACCTACGAGCAGTACTTC. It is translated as CASGGGITYEQYF.